The source of this T cell receptor beta chain is a study of long-term antiretroviral therapy in people with HIV. With survey level as its setting, the immunoSEQ assay was v3.0. Repertoires were generated with immunoSEQ multiplex PCR, while TCRdb's copy carries only in-frame clones and drops some. Of tens of thousands of clones detected, 76% appear once; the ten largest clones hold 4.5% to 5.5%. This clone was picked up a small number of times. With 8 bases removed from V and 5 bases from J, the gap between germline ends came to 10 bases. This CDR3 region has 13 residues. Germline V gene sequence: CDR1 MNHEY, CDR2 SVGAGI.

The TCR originated in a woman aged 40-49 years with HIV. The specimen comprised unsorted PBMCs, sampled 0.5 years after starting antiretroviral therapy. The chain couples TRBV6-5 to TRBJ1-6, with unresolved D. Here the CDR3 DNA reads TGTGCCAGCTCCTATGGAAATAATTCACCCCTCCACTTT. Its protein is CASSYGNNSPLHF.